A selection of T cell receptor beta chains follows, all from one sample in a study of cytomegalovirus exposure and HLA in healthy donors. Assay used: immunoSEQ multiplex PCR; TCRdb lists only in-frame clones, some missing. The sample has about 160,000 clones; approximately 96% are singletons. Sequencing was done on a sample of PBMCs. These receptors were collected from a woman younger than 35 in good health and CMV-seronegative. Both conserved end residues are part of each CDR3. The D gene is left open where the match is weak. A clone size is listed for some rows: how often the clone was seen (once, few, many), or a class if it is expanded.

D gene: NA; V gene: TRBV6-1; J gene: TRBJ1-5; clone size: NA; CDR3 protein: CASSELRGQPQHF; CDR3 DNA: TGTGCCAGCAGTGAGCTACGTGGTCAGCCCCAGCATTTT
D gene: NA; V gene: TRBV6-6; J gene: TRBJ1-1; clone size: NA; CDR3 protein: CASRSTANTEAFF; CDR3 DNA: TGTGCCAGCAGGTCGACAGCGAACACTGAAGCTTTCTTT
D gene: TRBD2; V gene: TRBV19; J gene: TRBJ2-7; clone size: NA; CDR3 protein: CASRSSSGGTHEQYF; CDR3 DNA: TGTGCCAGTAGGAGCTCTAGCGGGGGTACTCACGAGCAGTACTTC
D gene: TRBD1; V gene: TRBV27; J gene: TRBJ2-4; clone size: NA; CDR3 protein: CASSMSRDRAGQYF; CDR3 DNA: TGTGCCAGCAGTATGTCCCGGGACAGGGCGGGTCAGTACTTC
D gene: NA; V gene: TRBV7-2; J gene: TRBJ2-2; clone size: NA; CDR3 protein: CASSLINGELFF; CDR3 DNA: TGTGCCAGCAGCTTAATTAACGGGGAGCTGTTTTTT
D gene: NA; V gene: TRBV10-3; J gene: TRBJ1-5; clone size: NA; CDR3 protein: CACGAGEDSNQPQHF; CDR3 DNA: TGTGCCTGTGGGGCAGGCGAAGATAGCAATCAGCCCCAGCATTTT
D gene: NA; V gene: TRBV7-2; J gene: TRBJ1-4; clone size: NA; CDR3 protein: CASRYGRRRGATNEKLFF; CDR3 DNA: TGTGCCAGCCGTTACGGGCGGCGTAGGGGTGCAACTAATGAAAAACTGTTTTTT
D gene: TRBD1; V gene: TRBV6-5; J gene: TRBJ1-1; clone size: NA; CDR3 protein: CASSYSTGAKGTEAFF; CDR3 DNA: TGTGCCAGCAGTTACTCGACAGGGGCCAAGGGCACTGAAGCTTTCTTT
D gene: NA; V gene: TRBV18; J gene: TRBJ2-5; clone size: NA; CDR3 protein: CASSPSTRGETQYF; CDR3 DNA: TGTGCCAGCTCACCATCGACCCGGGGAGAGACCCAGTACTTC
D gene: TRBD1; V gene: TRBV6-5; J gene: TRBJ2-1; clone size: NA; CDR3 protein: CASSRQGSSYNEQFF; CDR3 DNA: TGTGCCAGCAGCCGACAGGGGAGCTCCTACAATGAGCAGTTCTTC
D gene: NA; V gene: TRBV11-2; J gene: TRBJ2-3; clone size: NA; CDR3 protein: CASSPRGAEDTQYF; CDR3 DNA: TGTGCCAGCAGCCCCCGGGGGGCTGAAGATACGCAGTATTTT
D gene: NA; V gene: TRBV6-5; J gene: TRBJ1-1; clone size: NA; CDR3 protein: CASSYLRHLNTEAFF; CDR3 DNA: TGTGCCAGCAGTTACTTAAGACACCTGAACACTGAAGCTTTCTTT
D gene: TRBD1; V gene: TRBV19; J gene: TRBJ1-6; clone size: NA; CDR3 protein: CASSTRDRANSPLHF; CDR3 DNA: TGTGCCAGTAGTACAAGGGACAGGGCTAATTCACCCCTCCACTTT
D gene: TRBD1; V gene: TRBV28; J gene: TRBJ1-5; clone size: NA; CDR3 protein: CAAAERTGSQPQHF; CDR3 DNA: TGTGCCGCAGCGGAAAGGACAGGGAGTCAGCCCCAGCATTTT
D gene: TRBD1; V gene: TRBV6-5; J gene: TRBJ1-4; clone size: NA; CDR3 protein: CASSARTGVEEKLFF; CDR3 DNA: TGTGCCAGCAGTGCCCGGACAGGGGTGGAAGAAAAACTGTTTTTT
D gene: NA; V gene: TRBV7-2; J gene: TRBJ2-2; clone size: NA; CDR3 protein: CASSLDTTGELFF; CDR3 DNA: TGTGCCAGCAGCTTAGACACGACCGGGGAGCTGTTTTTT
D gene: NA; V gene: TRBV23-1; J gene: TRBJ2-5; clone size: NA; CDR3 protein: CASTRPHSAKRGTQYF; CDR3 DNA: TGCGCCAGCACCCGGCCTCACTCTGCGAAAAGAGGGACCCAGTACTTC
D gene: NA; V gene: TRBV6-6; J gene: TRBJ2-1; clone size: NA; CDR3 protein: CASSYGRGYEQFF; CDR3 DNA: TGTGCCAGCAGTTACGGAAGGGGATATGAGCAGTTCTTC
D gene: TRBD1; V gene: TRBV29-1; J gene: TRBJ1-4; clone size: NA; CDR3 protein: CSAEDRGREGEKLFF; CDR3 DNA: TGCAGCGCCGAGGACAGGGGACGAGAGGGGGAAAAACTGTTTTTT
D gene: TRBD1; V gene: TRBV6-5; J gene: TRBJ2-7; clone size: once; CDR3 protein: CATTGQGGEQYF; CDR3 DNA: TGTGCCACCACCGGACAGGGTGGCGAGCAGTACTTC
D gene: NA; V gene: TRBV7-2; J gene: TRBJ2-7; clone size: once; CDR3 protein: CASSLAGRGAYEQYF; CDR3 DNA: TGTGCCAGCAGCTTAGCAGGCAGGGGGGCCTACGAGCAGTACTTC
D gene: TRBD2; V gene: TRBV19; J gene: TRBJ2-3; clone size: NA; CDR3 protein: CASSMRAGGPSDTQYF; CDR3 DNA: TGTGCCAGTAGTATGAGGGCGGGGGGGCCATCAGATACGCAGTATTTT
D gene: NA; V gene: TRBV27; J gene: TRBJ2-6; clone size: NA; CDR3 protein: CASSFFGANVLTF; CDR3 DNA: TGTGCCAGCAGTTTCTTTGGGGCCAACGTCCTGACTTTC
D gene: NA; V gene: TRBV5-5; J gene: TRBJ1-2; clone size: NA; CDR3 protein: CASSRPAGARGYTF; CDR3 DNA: TGTGCCAGCAGCCGCCCGGCGGGGGCCCGAGGCTACACCTTC
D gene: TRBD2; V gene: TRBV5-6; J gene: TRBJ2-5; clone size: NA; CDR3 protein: CASSSKRLAGLQETQYF; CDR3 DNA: TGTGCCAGCAGCTCGAAACGACTAGCGGGCCTCCAAGAGACCCAGTACTTC
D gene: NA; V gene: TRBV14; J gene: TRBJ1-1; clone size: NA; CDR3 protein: CASSQVRGNTEAFF; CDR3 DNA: TGTGCCAGCAGCCAAGTTCGAGGGAACACTGAAGCTTTCTTT
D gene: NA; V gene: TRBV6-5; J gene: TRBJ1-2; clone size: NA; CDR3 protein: CASSYSPGYGYTF; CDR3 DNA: TGTGCCAGCAGTTACTCGCCAGGGTATGGCTACACCTTC
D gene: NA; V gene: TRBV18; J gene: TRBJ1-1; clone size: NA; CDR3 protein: CASSLRSTRSAEAFF; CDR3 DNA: TGTGCCAGCTCACTACGGTCGACCCGGAGTGCTGAAGCTTTCTTT
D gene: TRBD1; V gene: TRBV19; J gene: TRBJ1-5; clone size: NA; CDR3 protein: CASKVRDRGNQPQHF; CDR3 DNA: TGTGCCAGCAAAGTCCGGGACAGAGGCAATCAGCCCCAGCATTTT
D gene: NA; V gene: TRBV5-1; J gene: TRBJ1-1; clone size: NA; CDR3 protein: CASSLGGLFNTEAFF; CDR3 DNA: TGCGCCAGCAGCTTGGGGGGACTTTTTAACACTGAAGCTTTCTTT
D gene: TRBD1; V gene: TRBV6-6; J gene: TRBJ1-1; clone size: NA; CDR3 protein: CASRTGYFLDTEAFF; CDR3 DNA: TGTGCCAGCAGGACAGGGTATTTCTTGGACACTGAAGCTTTCTTT
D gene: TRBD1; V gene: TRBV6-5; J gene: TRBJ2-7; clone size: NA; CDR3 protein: CASRSGGKQYEQYF; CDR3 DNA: TGTGCCAGCCGTTCAGGGGGAAAACAATACGAGCAGTACTTC
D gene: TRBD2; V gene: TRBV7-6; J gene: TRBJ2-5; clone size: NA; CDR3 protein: CASSLSRGGMKETQYF; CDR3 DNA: TGTGCCAGCAGCTTAAGTCGGGGGGGGATGAAAGAGACCCAGTACTTC
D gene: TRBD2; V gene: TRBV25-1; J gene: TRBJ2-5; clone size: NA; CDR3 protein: CASSESSAGLETQYF; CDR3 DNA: TGTGCCAGCAGTGAATCTTCAGCGGGGTTAGAGACCCAGTACTTC
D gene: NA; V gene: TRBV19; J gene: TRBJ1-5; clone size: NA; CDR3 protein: CASSMEPAQPQHF; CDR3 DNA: TGTGCCAGTAGTATGGAGCCAGCCCAGCCCCAGCATTTT
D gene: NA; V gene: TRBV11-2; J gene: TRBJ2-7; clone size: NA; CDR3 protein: CASSFSYEQYF; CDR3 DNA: TGTGCCAGCAGCTTCAGCTACGAGCAGTACTTC
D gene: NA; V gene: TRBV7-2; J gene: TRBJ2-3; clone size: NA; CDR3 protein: CASSLELVLVGTDTQYF; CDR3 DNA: TGTGCCAGCAGCTTAGAACTTGTACTAGTGGGCACAGATACGCAGTATTTT
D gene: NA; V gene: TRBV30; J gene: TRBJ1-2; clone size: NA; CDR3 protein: CAWTRGWQGRINGYTF; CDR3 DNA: TGTGCCTGGACTAGAGGATGGCAGGGGAGAATAAATGGCTACACCTTC
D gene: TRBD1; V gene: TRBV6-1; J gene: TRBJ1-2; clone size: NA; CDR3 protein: CASSEWSGQGGDGYTF; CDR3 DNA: TGTGCCAGCAGTGAATGGTCCGGACAGGGCGGCGATGGCTACACCTTC
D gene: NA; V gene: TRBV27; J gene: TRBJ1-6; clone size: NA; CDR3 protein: CASSFQGGRSPLHF; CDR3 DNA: TGTGCCAGCAGTTTCCAGGGAGGACGGTCACCCCTCCACTTT
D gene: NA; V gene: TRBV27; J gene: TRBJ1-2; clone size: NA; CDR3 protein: CASSLHFRAGQGYTF; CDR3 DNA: TGTGCCAGCAGTTTGCATTTCAGGGCAGGGCAGGGCTACACCTTC
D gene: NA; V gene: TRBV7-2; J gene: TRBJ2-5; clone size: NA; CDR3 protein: CASSSRGWETQYF; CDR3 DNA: TGTGCCAGCAGCTCGCGGGGTTGGGAGACCCAGTACTTC